This T cell receptor beta chain was profiled in a study of T cells in Graves' hyperthyroidism and ophthalmopathy (dated by TCRdb to about 2019). A note on the overall study: Peripheral blood samples were taken at the time of initial diagnosis, prior to any treatment. To identify TCR V-J signatures that set the groups apart, the researchers used a discovery cohort of about a hundred patients, made up of about 44 with Graves' ophthalmopathy and about 55 with stable Graves' hyperthyroidism. Prospective prediction of ophthalmopathy was tested in an independent validation cohort of approximately 18 hyperthyroidism patients and some 17 patients who later progressed to ophthalmopathy. The 80 to 100 discovery patients were randomly divided into training and test sets at a 7:3 ratio. In about 6 Graves' hyperthyroidism patients, the study also compared T-cell repertoires from thyroid tissue with T-cell repertoires from blood. After sampling, hyperthyroidism patients received methimazole starting at 30 mg daily, and ophthalmopathy patients received high-dose intravenous methylprednisolone. The paper reports TCR Vbeta CDR3 sequencing of some 140 peripheral blood samples: around 45 ophthalmopathy, fewer than 85 hyperthyroidism and approximately 17 progressor patients.

Graves' hyperthyroidism was defined as stable when no progression to ophthalmopathy occurred over 18 months of follow-up. Hyperthyroidism patients were newly diagnosed, had a disease duration of under 2 months, and were aged 18 to 65 years. The study excluded patients with uncontrolled infections, other autoimmune diseases, pregnancy or lactation. Diagnoses were based on clinical symptoms, serum thyroxine and TRAb, thyroid ultrasound and orbital computed tomography. PBMCs were isolated from 10 ml of fresh peripheral blood by Ficoll-Paque density gradient centrifugation. Trizol reagent was used to extract total RNA, and RNA quality was then checked on an Agilent 2100 Bioanalyzer. At least ten counts were recorded for this clonotype. Its recognized antigen is unknown. Per-nucleotide qualities are absent, and no much larger clonotype sits a single base away. What the authors observed across the whole study: Most expanded thyroid clonotypes (frequency above 0.001) were also found in blood, which suggests that blood repertoires may mirror thyroid immune responses. Sample size was not statistically predetermined, and investigators were not blinded to group allocation. Ophthalmopathy was separated from stable hyperthyroidism by a 13 V-J signature model, with 85% to 90% sensitivity and approximately 81% specificity obtained in cross-validation and 80%/75% obtained in testing. In validation, the model predicted progression to ophthalmopathy with approximately 71% sensitivity and roughly 75% specificity, a median of approximately 6.7 months before onset.

The TCR beta CDR3 regions were amplified from the RNA transcripts. The first round of RT-PCR for the TCR CDR3 was performed with the HTBI primer set and the Qiagen OneStep RT-PCR kit. Libraries were constructed in a second round of multiplex PCR, after which size selection and purification were carried out. Libraries were sequenced paired-end with 100 bp reads on an Illumina HiSeq2000. From the authors' description of their analysis: SOAPnuke was used to process the raw data, with reads discarded if the reads contained adapters or uncalled bases, had a mean Phred below 15, or lacked an exact constant-primer or identifier match. COPE v1.2.5 was used to merge high-quality paired reads, and clonotypes were defined as unique nucleotide sequences. MiTCR v1.1 was used to align clonotypes to the IMGT TRBV, TRBD and TRBJ reference segments. Only V-J combinations with frequency above 0.0001, covering 99% to 99.2% of repertoires, were analysed. The TCS score was defined as F50 (clonal expansion) divided by E x V (chaos), with BLOSUM62-based TCRdist calculated between CDR3 peptides within each V-J. Welch's t-statistics and random forest reduced roughly 500 V-J features to 13, which were used in a naive Bayes classifier (R e1071). TCRdb redid the processing of the public reads, applying fastp at Q25 and MiXCR, and retained in-frame beta chains. CDR3 protein sequences are deduplicated, and each keeps its most common genes and DNA. The V and J calls follow TCRdb's processing rather than the paper's. The sample contains under 450,000 distinct CDR3 sequences, around 16% of them found a single time. The leading ten clones occupy 7.7% of the sample.

This clonotype originated in a young woman with Graves' hyperthyroidism. Sequencing was carried out using blood.

The CDR3 reads as follows: CASSPTRAKNIQYF. The DNA is TGTGCCAGCAGTCCCACGCGTGCCAAAAACATTCAGTACTTC. The sequence links TRBV28 to TRBJ2-4; the D gene identity is not certain. The CDR3 has 14 amino acids, counting the end cysteine and phenylalanine. Only CDR3 DNA is held: 42 bases, read in frame from base 1. CDR1 MDHEN and CDR2 SYDVKM were looked up in the germline V gene. V and J lose 5 bases and 1 base, and a span of 9 bases separates them.